The present T cell receptor (beta chain) was sequenced within a study of shared clonotypes between healthy human individuals. Deep-level settings were used for running the assay. The assay was immunoSEQ multiplex PCR, and TCRdb's table has in-frame clones only and misses some. This sample has about 2.3 million clones, with about 90% found just once. Study-wide results and caveats: Unshared clonotypes carried lower generation probabilities than those common to all four donors.

Recent acute infections and vaccinations were absent in the healthy HIV-negative adult donors. To note about this clone: Its target is unknown. One end of the junction does not line up with germline, which may come from a read error. Other DNA sequences from this sample encode an identical CDR3 as well.

The sequenced material came from naive CD4+ T cells from PBMCs. Subset in this sample: CD45RA+ positively selected. This TCR derives from a man aged 18 to 30 in good health. Some clones in this sample may be carry-over from other donors' samples.

CDR3: CASSPTGQGNQPQHF. CDR3 bases: TGTGCCAGCTCACCAACGGGACAGGGCAACCAGCCCCAGCATTTT. J is TRBJ1-5 and V is TRBV18; 9 nucleotides agree with TRBD1. Germline lookup yields CDR1 KGHSH and CDR2 LQKENI. This CDR3 is built from 15 residues.